Listed below are T cell receptor beta chains from one sample, sequenced in a study of blood T cells in healthy people across ages. One entry per CDR3 protein results from TCRdb running MiXCR on the 5' RACE reads. The sample carries about 700,000 distinct CDR3 sequences, about a third recorded once. The sample taken for sequencing was blood. The receptors come from a woman older than 75 in good health. The CDR3 runs from the conserved cysteine through the conserved F or W. Fields, in order: J gene, V gene, clone size, D gene, CDR3 protein, CDR3 DNA. D genes are given only for firm matches. Clone size appears in some rows only: once, few, many, or a class for an expanded clone.

>TRBJ1-5|TRBV6-6|.|.
CACSSVGSYSNQPQHF
TGTGCCTGCAGCTCAGTAGGATCTTATAGCAATCAGCCCCAGCATTTT
>TRBJ2-7|TRBV3-1|many|.
CASSPHVVGEQYF
TGTGCCAGCAGCCCCCACGTGGTAGGCGAGCAGTACTTC
>TRBJ1-6|TRBV12-3/TRBV12-4|.|.
CASSFSGGRSPLHF
TGTGCCAGCAGTTTTTCGGGGGGAAGGTCACCCCTCCACTTT
>TRBJ1-2|TRBV5-1|many|TRBD1
CASSWTGENGYTF
TGCGCCAGCAGCTGGACAGGGGAGAATGGCTACACCTTC
>TRBJ2-3|TRBV20-1|once|TRBD2
CSATGTSFPDTQYF
TGCAGTGCTACCGGGACTAGCTTCCCAGATACGCAGTATTTT
>TRBJ2-3|TRBV6-5|.|TRBD2
CASRPLAGGADTQYF
TGTGCCAGCAGGCCCCTAGCGGGGGGCGCAGATACGCAGTATTTT
>TRBJ1-5|TRBV27|many|.
CASKKAQFSNQPQHF
TGTGCCAGTAAAAAAGCACAGTTCAGCAATCAGCCCCAGCATTTT
>TRBJ1-5|TRBV5-5|.|.
CASSSSWGVLYNQPQHF
TGTGCCAGCAGCTCATCTTGGGGGGTATTATACAATCAGCCCCAGCATTTT
>TRBJ1-2|TRBV20-1|.|.
CSARPGFYGYTF
TGCAGTGCTCGACCGGGGTTTTATGGCTACACCTTC
>TRBJ2-6|TRBV4-3|few|.
CASSQEGTGADALTF
TGCGCCAGCAGCCAAGAAGGAACTGGGGCCGACGCCCTGACTTTC
>TRBJ1-1|TRBV9|.|.
CASSVLGQESEAFF
TGTGCCAGCAGCGTATTAGGCCAGGAATCTGAAGCTTTCTTT
>TRBJ2-3|TRBV20-1|many|TRBD2
CSARRGGGPDTQYF
TGCAGTGCCCGGCGGGGGGGCGGGCCAGATACGCAGTATTTT
>TRBJ1-2|TRBV18|.|TRBD1
CASSLGTGSVYGYTF
TGTGCCAGCTCACTTGGGACAGGAAGCGTCTATGGCTACACCTTC
>TRBJ1-1|TRBV2|few|.
CASSRQGGMNTEAFF
TGTGCCAGCAGTCGTCAGGGTGGCATGAACACTGAAGCTTTCTTT
>TRBJ1-4|TRBV30|few|TRBD1
CAWSSPRGHTNEKLFF
TGTGCCTGGAGTTCCCCAAGGGGGCATACTAATGAAAAACTGTTTTTT
>TRBJ2-5|TRBV7-2|many|.
CASSLLPGNQETQYF
TGTGCCAGCAGCTTACTTCCGGGAAACCAAGAGACCCAGTACTTC
>TRBJ2-7|TRBV14|many|.
CASSQDPGPWDEQYF
TGTGCCAGCAGCCAAGATCCCGGCCCTTGGGACGAGCAGTACTTC
>TRBJ2-1|TRBV7-3|many|.
CASSLGPDRNEQFF
TGTGCCAGCAGCTTAGGCCCGGACCGGAATGAGCAGTTCTTC
>TRBJ2-1|TRBV29-1|many|.
CSVDRVTTNEQFF
TGCAGCGTTGATCGTGTGACTACCAATGAGCAGTTCTTC
>TRBJ2-6|TRBV7-9|.|TRBD1
CASSARQGNSGANVLTF
TGTGCCAGCAGCGCCAGACAGGGCAACTCTGGGGCCAACGTCCTGACTTTC
>TRBJ2-5|TRBV3-1|.|.
CASSQWLGDVRETQYF
TGTGCCAGCAGCCAATGGCTAGGCGACGTCCGGGAGACCCAGTACTTC
>TRBJ1-5|TRBV4-1|many|TRBD1
CASSQDRGQGVRQPQHF
TGCGCCAGCAGCCAAGATCGAGGCCAGGGGGTTCGACAGCCCCAGCATTTT
>TRBJ2-7|TRBV7-8|.|.
CASTHREGSYEQYF
TGTGCCAGCACCCACAGGGAAGGCTCCTACGAGCAGTACTTC
>TRBJ2-3|TRBV9|.|TRBD2
CASSVGRGGPDTQYF
TGTGCCAGCAGCGTGGGGCGGGGGGGGCCGGATACGCAGTATTTT
>TRBJ1-1|TRBV5-1|.|.
CASSPADRMNTEAFF
TGCGCCAGCAGCCCGGCGGACAGAATGAACACTGAAGCTTTCTTT
>TRBJ2-7|TRBV12-3/TRBV12-4|.|.
CVSSYRPGGQGRHEQYF
TGTGTCAGCAGTTACAGGCCCGGAGGGCAGGGTAGGCACGAGCAGTACTTC
>TRBJ2-5|TRBV4-1|.|.
CASSQPPGEQYF
TGCGCCAGCAGCCAACCCCCGGGGGAGCAGTACTTC
>TRBJ1-2|TRBV30|many|.
CAWSVRGRNYGYTF
TGTGCCTGGAGTGTTAGGGGAAGAAACTATGGCTACACCTTC
>TRBJ2-3|TRBV6-6|many|.
CASSYDRPIDDTQYF
TGTGCCAGCAGTTATGACAGGCCGATCGACGATACGCAGTATTTT
>TRBJ1-5|TRBV7-9|.|.
CASSLDDQPQHF
TGTGCCAGCAGCTTAGATGACCAGCCCCAGCATTTT
>TRBJ2-5|TRBV5-1|.|.
CASSLAEASKGETQYF
TGCGCCAGCAGCTTGGCCGAGGCTAGTAAAGGGGAGACCCAGTACTTC
>TRBJ2-7|TRBV5-4|.|.
CASSTGDEQYF
TGTGCCAGCAGCACCGGGGACGAGCAGTACTTT
>TRBJ2-7|TRBV30|many|.
CAWQGAYEQYF
TGTGCCTGGCAGGGCGCCTACGAGCAGTACTTC
>TRBJ2-7|TRBV30|many|.
CAWSVGGSSGYEQYF
TGTGCCTGGAGCGTAGGCGGGTCTTCGGGCTACGAGCAGTACTTC
>TRBJ1-5|TRBV6-2/TRBV6-3|many|.
CASSPPGTGNQPQHF
TGTGCCAGCAGTCCTCCCGGGACGGGCAATCAGCCCCAGCATTTT
>TRBJ1-4|TRBV13|few|TRBD1
CASSSRGPTNEKLFF
TGTGCCAGCAGCTCAAGGGGGCCAACTAATGAAAAACTGTTTTTT
>TRBJ1-5|TRBV4-2|.|.
CASSQHTSGEGVGQPQHF
TGTGCCAGCAGCCAACACACGAGCGGCGAGGGGGTTGGTCAGCCCCAGCATTTT
>TRBJ2-3|TRBV15|.|TRBD2
CATSRDGPPAGDPDTQYF
TGTGCCACCAGCAGAGATGGGCCCCCAGCGGGGGACCCAGATACACAGTATTTT
>TRBJ1-5|TRBV6-2/TRBV6-3|few|.
CASTRVDLPDQPQHF
TGTGCCAGCACCAGGGTAGACCTTCCCGATCAGCCCCAGCATTTT
>TRBJ1-1|TRBV12-3/TRBV12-4|.|.
CASIVGRAFF
TGTGCCAGCATCGTGGGAAGGGCTTTCTTT
>TRBJ1-2|TRBV3-1|.|.
CASSQDQGGRNAYTF
TGTGCCAGCAGCCAAGATCAAGGAGGCCGTAATGCCTACACCTTC
>TRBJ1-2|TRBV10-3|.|TRBD1
CATQVTGGGYTF
TGTGCCACCCAGGTTACAGGGGGTGGCTACACCTTC
>TRBJ2-1|TRBV3-1|many|TRBD2
CASSQVGGGYNEQFF
TGTGCCAGCAGCCAAGTCGGGGGGGGCTACAATGAGCAGTTCTTC
>TRBJ1-6|TRBV6-5|once|TRBD1
CASSCRGSSPLHF
TGTGCCAGCAGTTGCAGGGGGAGTTCACCCCTCCACTTT
>TRBJ1-4|TRBV30|many|.
CAWRRGYRRGEKLFF
TGTGCCTGGAGACGGGGATACCGACGGGGAGAAAAACTGTTTTTT
>TRBJ2-6|TRBV12-3/TRBV12-4|.|.
CASSPVGLRFSGANVLTF
TGTGCCAGCAGCCCCGTTGGGCTCCGATTCTCTGGGGCCAACGTCCTGACTTTC
>TRBJ1-6|TRBV30|.|.
CAWILTGTDNSPLHF
TGTGCCTGGATCCTAACCGGGACGGATAATTCACCCCTCCACTTT
>TRBJ2-1|TRBV7-9|.|TRBD2
CACSSGTSGYNEQFF
TGTGCCTGCAGCTCTGGGACTAGCGGCTACAATGAGCAGTTCTTC
>TRBJ2-2|TRBV25-1|many|.
CASSDRQGSGELFF
TGTGCCAGCAGTGATCGGCAAGGGTCCGGGGAGCTGTTTTTT
>TRBJ2-1|TRBV29-1|many|.
CSVANNEQFF
TGCAGCGTTGCTAACAATGAGCAGTTCTTC
>TRBJ2-7|TRBV28|.|.
CASSRPPGTQNEQYF
TGTGCCAGCAGTAGGCCACCAGGGACCCAAAACGAGCAGTACTTC
>TRBJ1-1|TRBV7-2|once|.
CASSSTPRTTANTEAFF
TGTGCCAGCAGTTCTACCCCTCGAACGACAGCGAACACTGAAGCTTTCTTT
>TRBJ2-7|TRBV7-2|many|.
CASSLVQLDTYEQYF
TGTGCCAGCAGCTTAGTCCAGCTGGATACCTACGAGCAGTACTTC
>TRBJ1-2|TRBV2|.|.
CASSGLPNYKAYGYTF
TGTGCCAGCAGTGGACTCCCGAACTACAAGGCCTATGGCTACACCTTC